The 20 T cell receptor beta chains presented below share a single source sample, sequenced in a study of shared clonotypes between healthy human individuals. Libraries were prepared by immunoSEQ multiplex PCR; TCRdb keeps only in-frame clonotypes and omits some of them. The sample includes over 2,000,000 clones, about 94% seen only once; the top ten take about 1.6%. Naive CD8 cells, CD45RO-negative and positively selected for CCR7, excluded terminally differentiated effector memory CD45RA+ cells. The sample taken for sequencing was naive CD8+ T cells from PBMCs. Every receptor here comes from a young man in good health. Some clones in this sample may be carry-over from other donors' samples.

The chain combines TRBV5-6 with TRBJ2-5; a possible D gene is TRBD1 (6 bases). Per the germline V gene, CDR1 is SGHDT and CDR2 is YYEEEE. The CDR3 sequence is 15 residues long. The V gene lost 5 bases and the J gene lost 2 bases, with 16 bases spanning the gap. The CDR3 DNA reads TGTGCCAGCAGTTTAGGACAGTTACGGCAAGAGACCCAGTACTTC. Translated, it gives CASSLGQLRQETQYF.

The gene calls are TRBV29-1 and TRBJ2-1; D could derive from TRBD1 or TRBD2 (5 bases each). The CDR3 is 17 residues long. The V and J ends lost 6 bases and 0 bases respectively, with 21 bases between them. The germline gives CDR1 SQVTM, CDR2 ANQGSEA. The CDR3 coding sequence is TGCAGCGTCTCCGGGGTCAGGGCCCCAAGCTCCTACAATGAGCAGTTCTTC. Protein sequence: CSVSGVRAPSSYNEQFF.

The V call is TRBV15, the J call TRBJ1-2; no clear D gene. The CDR3 runs to 18 residues. The germline V gene encodes CDR1 LNHNV and CDR2 YYDKDF (reference sequence). The V and J ends lost 3 bases and 3 bases respectively, with 23 bases between them. The CDR3 reads CATSRTGGIQVGDYGYTF. The CDR3 DNA reads TGTGCCACCAGCAGGACTGGCGGTATCCAAGTCGGGGACTATGGCTACACCTTC. The full variable domain, in which reference TRBV15 and TRBJ1-2 provide the parts outside the CDR3, is DAMVIQNPRYQVTQFGKPVTLSCSQTLNHNVMYWYQQKSSQAPKLLFHYYDKDFNNEADTPDNFQSRRPNTSFCFLDIRSPGLGDTAMYLCATSRTGGIQVGDYGYTFGSGTRLTVV.

The V and J genes are TRBV29-1 and TRBJ1-2; 10 bases align to TRBD1. CDR1 SQVTM and CDR2 ANQGSEA come from the germline V gene. V trimming: 4 bases; J trimming: 8 bases; junction bases outside the gene matches: 13. CDR3 length: 15 amino acids. The CDR3 reads CSVARAGQGKGGYTF. In nucleotides, the CDR3 is TGCAGCGTTGCCAGGGCGGGACAGGGGAAAGGCGGCTACACCTTC. Full variable domain (remainder filled in from reference TRBV29-1 and TRBJ1-2): SAVISQKPSRDICQRGTSLTIQCQVDSQVTMMFWYRQQPGQSLTLIATANQGSEATYESGFVIDKFPISRPNLTFSTLTVSNMSPEDSSIYLCSVARAGQGKGGYTFGSGTRLTVV.

This chain uses TRBV27 with TRBJ1-2; D possibly corresponds to TRBD1 (5 bases). The V and J ends lost 7 bases and 2 bases respectively, with 14 bases between them. The CDR3 runs to 14 residues. Germline V lookup: CDR1 MNHEY, CDR2 SMNVEV (reference sequence). As DNA, the CDR3 is TGTGCCAGCACTAACACCGGGACGAACTATGGCTACACCTTC. This gives the protein CASTNTGTNYGYTF.

V usage is TRBV25-1 and J usage is TRBJ1-1, with D unresolved. The CDR3 spans 14 residues. Germline V gene sequence: CDR1 MGHDK, CDR2 SYGVNS. The ends were cut back, 2 bases at V and 0 bases at J, with 7 bases in the middle. CDR3 DNA sequence: TGTGCCAGCAGTGAACTTGCGGTGAACACTGAAGCTTTCTTT. Translating gives CASSELAVNTEAFF.

This sequence joins TRBV7-8 and TRBJ2-7, with unresolved D. Trimming took 6 bases from V and 3 from J, leaving 15 bases between them. The CDR3 runs to 14 residues. Per the germline V gene, CDR1 is SGHVS and CDR2 is FQNEAQ. The CDR3 loop is CASRDGPSNYEQYF. The CDR3 bases are TGTGCCAGCAGAGACGGACCATCTAACTACGAGCAGTACTTC.

This chain's CDR3 is CASTAGVFSYNEQFF. In DNA form, the CDR3 reads TGTGCCAGCACAGCGGGGGTATTCTCCTACAATGAGCAGTTCTTC. This chain links TRBV7-2 with TRBJ2-1, with 8 positions matching TRBD2. Per germline, CDR1 SGHTA and CDR2 FQGNSA. CDR3 size: 15 residues. V was clipped by 7 bases and J by 0 bases; unmatched bases: 5.

This chain connects TRBV28 to TRBJ2-5; D possibly corresponds to TRBD1 (6 bases). V lost 10 bases and J lost 4, with 19 bases in between. The CDR3 is made up of 14 amino acids. The germline gives CDR1 MDHEN, CDR2 SYDVKM. The CDR3 nucleotides read TGTGCCACCGGATTGCAGGGGTGGGGAGAGACCCAGTACTTC. Encoded protein: CATGLQGWGETQYF. The whole variable domain, remainder taken from reference TRBV28 and TRBJ2-5, is DVKVTQSSRYLVKRTGEKVFLECVQDMDHENMFWYRQDPGLGLRLIYFSYDVKMKEKGDIPEGYSVSREKKERFSLILESASTNQTSMYLCATGLQGWGETQYFGPGTRLLVL.

CDR3 in amino acids: CASSFSLGGRKETQYF. The CDR3 nucleotides read TGTGCCAGCAGTTTCTCACTAGGGGGGCGAAAAGAGACCCAGTACTTC. The chain has TRBV28 and TRBJ2-5; either TRBD1 or TRBD2 may fit D (6 bases each). The CDR3 is 16 residues long. Germline CDR1 reads MDHEN; CDR2 reads SYDVKM. V shed 3 bases and J shed 3 bases, with 17 bases lying between them.

This clone has only one observation. This chain links TRBV21-1 with TRBJ2-7; whether TRBD1, the table's D call, matches the DNA was not checked. TRBV21-1 is a pseudogene segment. The CDR3 runs 14 residues. The CDR3 region is CATWSDRLWNEQYF. The CDR3 DNA reads as TGTGCCACTTGGTCCGACAGGTTGTGGAACGAGCAGTACTTC.

The CDR3 coding sequence is TGTGCCGTTGAGGCGGATTCCCCTTTCGCTGGCTACACCTTC. Its protein is CAVEADSPFAGYTF. This chain links TRBV7-9 with TRBJ1-2; D remains unclear. The germline CDR1 and CDR2 sequences are SEHNR and FQNEAQ (reference sequence). V dropped 11 bases and J dropped 7 bases, with 23 bases sitting between them. CDR3 length: 14 residues. Complete variable domain (other parts from reference TRBV7-9 and TRBJ1-2): DTGVSQNPRHKITKRGQNVTFRCDPISEHNRLYWYRQTLGQGPEFLTYFQNEAQLEKSRLLSDRFSAERPKGSFSTLEIQRTEQGDSAMYLCAVEADSPFAGYTFGSGTRLTVV.

This clone was detected only once. J is TRBJ2-2 and V is TRBV25-1; D ambiguous. The V gene lost 1 base and the J gene lost 5 bases, with 14 bases spanning the gap. The CDR3 spans 16 residues. CDR1 and CDR2 from the germline V gene are MGHDK and SYGVNS. As DNA, the CDR3 is TGTGCCAGCAGTGAATCCTCGTTCGATCGTACCGGGGAGCTGTTTTTT. This sequence encodes CASSESSFDRTGELFF.

The chain employs TRBV29-1 and TRBJ2-7; weak D call: TRBD2 (6 bases). Looked up from germline, CDR1 is SQVTM and CDR2 is ANQGSEA. The CDR3 totals 13 residues. The V end lost 4 bases, the J end lost 2 bases, and 12 bases lay between the germline ends. The CDR3 nucleotides read TGCAGCGTTGTTGAGGGACTTGCCTACGAGCAGTACTTC. Encoded protein: CSVVEGLAYEQYF.

J is TRBJ2-5 and V is TRBV13, with a weak D call TRBD1 (5 bases). V was shortened by 5 bases and J by 0 bases, with 10 bases between the two germline ends. This CDR3 contains 14 residues. From germline, CDR1 is PRHDT and CDR2 FYEKMQ (reference sequence). The CDR3 is CASSPGAYQETQYF. The CDR3 DNA reads as TGTGCCAGCAGCCCTGGGGCGTACCAAGAGACCCAGTACTTC.

The rearrangement uses TRBV7-3 and TRBJ1-2; no clear D gene. The CDR3 spans 14 residues. Between the trimmed V and J ends, which lost 7 bases and 10 bases, there was a span of 22 bases. The germline gives CDR1 SGHTA, CDR2 FQGTGA. Here the CDR3 DNA reads TGTGCCAGCACCACCTACTGGGCTATAACGGTCTACACCTTC. Its protein product is CASTTYWAITVYTF.

The chain is built from TRBV6-5 and TRBJ1-2; D is uncertain. CDR1 and CDR2 from the germline V gene are MNHEY and SVGAGI. Between the trimmed V and J ends, which lost 8 bases and 4 bases, there was a span of 14 bases. CDR3 size: 13 residues. The CDR3 region is CASALRGSYGYTF. The CDR3 DNA reads as TGTGCCAGCGCCCTTAGAGGGTCCTATGGCTACACCTTC.

The chain couples TRBV2 to TRBJ2-1; 7 nucleotides agree with TRBD1. Germline-derived CDR1 and CDR2 are SNHLY and FYNNEI. This CDR3 contains 12 residues. The J segment lost 7 bases and the V segment lost 9 bases, leaving 6 bases of the junction unmatched. CDR3 amino acids: CASSDRVNEQFF. The CDR3 region has the DNA TGTGCCAGTAGCGACAGGGTGAATGAGCAGTTCTTC.

The gene calls are TRBV21-1 and TRBJ2-7; the D call TRBD2 from the table was never checked on the DNA. TRBV21-1 is a documented pseudogene. The length of the CDR3 is 18 residues. The CDR3 is CASSQGVHIGDAAYEQYF. DNA for the CDR3: TGTGCCAGCAGCCAAGGGGTCCACATTGGAGACGCCGCCTACGAGCAGTACTTC.

A remark on this clone: The same CDR3 arises from other DNA sequences in this sample as well. The rearrangement links TRBV6-5 to TRBJ2-1; D is unresolved. The germline gives CDR1 MNHEY, CDR2 SVGAGI. V was shortened by 6 bases and J by 0 bases, with 12 bases between the two germline ends. The CDR3 is 15 amino acids. CDR3 sequence (DNA): TGTGCCAGCAGATCAGGACGGTCCTCCTACAATGAGCAGTTCTTC. Protein: CASRSGRSSYNEQFF.